The 9 T cell receptor beta chains below were found in one sample sequenced in a study of cytomegalovirus exposure and HLA in healthy donors. PCR involved 60 Vbeta and 13 Jbeta primers. Some clones are missing from TCRdb's copy, which holds only in-frame ones; the method was immunoSEQ multiplex PCR. The data contain just over 150,000 clones, roughly 80% of them singletons. The sequenced sample consisted of PBMCs. These TCRs come from a man younger than 30 in good health and CMV-seronegative.

J is TRBJ2-7 and V is TRBV4-1; tentative D call: TRBD1 (8 bases). This CDR3 is 16 amino acids long. CDR1 and CDR2 from the germline V gene are MGHRA and YSYEKL. V lost 0 bases and J 5 bases, leaving 17 bases between the germline ends. CDR3 sequence reads: CASSQDPHRGGNEQYF. CDR3 coding DNA: TGCGCCAGCAGCCAAGACCCTCACAGGGGGGGGAACGAGCAGTACTTC.

V is TRBV5-1 and J is TRBJ1-4; D uncertain. Germline lookup yields CDR1 SGHRS and CDR2 YFSETQ. This CDR3 has 14 residues. Deletions cut 1 base from V and 7 bases from J, with 11 bases between. In DNA, the CDR3 is TGCGCCAGCAGCTTGCGTGGAGGGAGTGAAAAACTGTTTTTT. It codes for CASSLRGGSEKLFF.

J is TRBJ2-2 and V is TRBV19; TRBD2 matches at 9 bases. The trim removed 3 bases at V and 6 bases at J, leaving 14 bases unmatched. Germline lookup yields CDR1 LNHDA and CDR2 SQIVND (reference sequence). The CDR3 is 18 residues long. This CDR3 is CASSIFPPGTSSAGELFF. CDR3 coding DNA: TGTGCCAGTAGTATCTTCCCCCCCGGGACTAGCAGTGCCGGGGAGCTGTTTTTT. The full variable domain, completed using reference TRBV19 and TRBJ2-2, is DGGITQSPKYLFRKEGQNVTLSCEQNLNHDAMYWYRQDPGQGLRLIYYSQIVNDFQKGDIAEGYSVSREKKESFPLTVTSAQKNPTAFYLCASSIFPPGTSSAGELFFGEGSRLTVL.

This chain joins TRBV19 and TRBJ1-2; tentatively, D is TRBD1 (5 bases). There are 14 residues in the CDR3. The germline CDR1 and CDR2 sequences are LNHDA and SQIVND (reference sequence). Between the trimmed V and J ends, which lost 5 bases and 4 bases, there was a span of 14 bases. CDR3 protein: CASSDLQGRYGYTF. The DNA for the CDR3 is TGTGCCAGTAGTGACCTCCAGGGTCGCTATGGCTACACCTTC.

V gene TRBV4-2 combines with J gene TRBJ2-7; D remains unclear. V was pared by 0 bases and J by 3 bases, with 6 bases between. The V gene's germline CDR1 is LGHNA and CDR2 YNFKEQ. CDR3 length: 13 residues. This chain's CDR3 is CASSQELNYEQYF. CDR3 DNA sequence: TGTGCCAGCAGCCAAGAACTGAACTACGAGCAGTACTTC.

The chain joins TRBV5-5 to TRBJ2-7; D is perhaps TRBD2 (5 bases). This CDR3 spans 14 amino acids. Trimming shortened V by 1 base and J by 3 bases, and 11 bases separated the two germline ends. Per germline, CDR1 SGHKS and CDR2 YYEKEE (reference sequence). The CDR3 coding sequence is TGTGCCAGCAGCTTGCGGGATATGCTCTACGAGCAGTACTTC. It encodes CASSLRDMLYEQYF.

The chain recombines TRBV18 with TRBJ2-1, with D unresolved. This CDR3 is 17 amino acids long. V dropped 1 base and J dropped 0 bases, with 13 bases sitting between them. The germline gives CDR1 KGHSH, CDR2 LQKENI. CDR3 in DNA: TGTGCCAGCTCACCACGGTTCCCTCCCAGCTCCTACAATGAGCAGTTCTTC. As protein: CASSPRFPPSSYNEQFF.

The chain is built from TRBV6-1 and TRBJ1-5; 7 bases match TRBD1. In germline, CDR1 is MNHNS, CDR2 SASEGT. V lost 3 bases, J lost 6 bases, and 8 bases stayed unmatched. This CDR3 spans 15 amino acids. The chain's CDR3 is CASSDRQGRGQPQHF. The CDR3 coding sequence is TGTGCCAGCAGTGACCGACAGGGCAGGGGTCAGCCCCAGCATTTT.

V is TRBV6-5 and J is TRBJ1-6; TRBD1 is a possible D gene (6 bases). In germline, CDR1 is MNHEY, CDR2 SVGAGI. The germline V and J ends were trimmed by 0 bases and 6 bases, with 9 bases remaining between them. CDR3 length equals 15 residues. CDR3 residues: CASSYSAGVNSPLHF. The CDR3 DNA sequence: TGTGCCAGCAGTTACTCGGCAGGGGTTAATTCACCCCTCCACTTT.